These T cell receptor beta chains were read from a single sample in a study of CD8+CD57+ T cells in acquired aplastic anemia. TCRdb re-called the reads with MiXCR, one entry per CDR3 protein. The sample lists approximately 200,000 distinct CDR3 sequences, roughly 57% occurring once. The sample was sorted CD4+, CD8+, or CD8+CD57+ T cells (not recorded which) from PBMCs. The receptors originated from a human donor in good health. CDR3s include the opening cysteine and the closing phenylalanine or tryptophan.

TRBV19 | 14 | CASGSGRFNSPLHF
TRBV28 | 15 | CASSPGVTGVYEQYF
TRBV7-2 | 15 | CATYSGLGLRDEQFF
TRBV5-1 | 13 | CASSLNRPGELFF
TRBV19 | 12 | CASSIGTDGYTF
TRBV3-1 | 14 | CASTKGVSSYEQYF
TRBV7-2 | 15 | CASSGGGLGRYEQYF
TRBV15 | 14 | CATSRERGFYGYTF
TRBV2 | 13 | CAIAGQGQGEQYF
TRBV10-2 | 14 | CASSESGAVYEQYF
TRBV7-9 | 12 | CASGGVNYGYTF
TRBV7-9 | 14 | CASSLGTGTYEQYF
TRBV9 | 16 | CASSLNLGRSYNEQFF
TRBV7-9 | 16 | CASIRSAGSSTDTQYF
TRBV5-1 | 13 | CASRPGANEKLFF